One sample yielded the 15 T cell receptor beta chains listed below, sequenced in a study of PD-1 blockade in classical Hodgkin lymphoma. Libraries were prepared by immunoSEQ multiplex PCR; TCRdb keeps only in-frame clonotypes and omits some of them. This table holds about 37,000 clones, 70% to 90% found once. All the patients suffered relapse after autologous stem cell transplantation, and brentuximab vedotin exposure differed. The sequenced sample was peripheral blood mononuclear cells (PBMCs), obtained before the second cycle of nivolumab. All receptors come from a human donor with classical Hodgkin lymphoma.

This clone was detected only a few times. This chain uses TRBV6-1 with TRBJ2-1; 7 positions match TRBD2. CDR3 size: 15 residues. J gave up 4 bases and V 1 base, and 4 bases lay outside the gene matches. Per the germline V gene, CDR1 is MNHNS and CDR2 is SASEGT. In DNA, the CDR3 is TGTGCCAGCAGTGAAGGAACGGGAGGTTACAATGAGCAGTTCTTC. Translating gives CASSEGTGGYNEQFF.

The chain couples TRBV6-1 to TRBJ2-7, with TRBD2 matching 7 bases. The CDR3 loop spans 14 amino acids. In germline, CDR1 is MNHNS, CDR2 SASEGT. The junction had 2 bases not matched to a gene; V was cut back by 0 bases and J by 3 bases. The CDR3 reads CASSEAGDYYEQYF. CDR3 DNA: TGTGCCAGCAGTGAAGCGGGGGACTACTACGAGCAGTACTTC.

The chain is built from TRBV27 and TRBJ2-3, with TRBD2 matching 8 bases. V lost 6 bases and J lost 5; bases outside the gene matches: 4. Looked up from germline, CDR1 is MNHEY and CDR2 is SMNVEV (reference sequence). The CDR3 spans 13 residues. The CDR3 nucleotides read TGTGCCAGCAGCCCGCTAGCGGGAGATACGCAGTATTTT. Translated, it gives CASSPLAGDTQYF.

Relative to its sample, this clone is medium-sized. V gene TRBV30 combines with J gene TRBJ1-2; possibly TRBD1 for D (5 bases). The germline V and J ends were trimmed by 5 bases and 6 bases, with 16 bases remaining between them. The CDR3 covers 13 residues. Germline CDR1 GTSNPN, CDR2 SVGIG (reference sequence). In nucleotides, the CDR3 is TGTGCCTGGCGGACTCTCCAGGGAAATGGCTACACCTTC. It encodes CAWRTLQGNGYTF. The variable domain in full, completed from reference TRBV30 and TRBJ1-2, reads SQTIHQWPATLVQPVGSPLSLECTVEGTSNPNLYWYRQAAGRGLQLLFYSVGIGQISSEVPQNLSASRPQDRQFILSSKKLLLSDSGFYLCAWRTLQGNGYTFGSGTRLTVV.

CDR3 nucleotide sequence: TGTGCCAGCAGCTTAAATGCAGATACGCAGTATTTT. This gives the protein CASSLNADTQYF. This chain joins TRBV7-3 and TRBJ2-3; D is uncertain. The V end lost 1 base, the J end lost 4 bases, and 3 bases lay between the germline ends. Germline-derived CDR1 and CDR2 are SGHTA and FQGTGA. The CDR3 has 12 amino acids. Using reference TRBV7-3 and TRBJ2-3 for the parts outside the CDR3, the full variable domain is GAGVSQTPSNKVTEKGKYVELRCDPISGHTALYWYRQSLGQGPEFLIYFQGTGAADDSGLPNDRFFAVRPEGSVSTLKIQRTERGDSAVYLCASSLNADTQYFGPGTRLTVL.

In nucleotides, the CDR3 is TGCGCCAGCAGTGAGTTGTCGACCCAGTACTTC. Protein sequence: CASSELSTQYF. The chain carries TRBV10-2 and TRBJ2-5; D gene ambiguous. CDR3 length: 11 amino acids. Deletions cut 1 base from V and 7 bases from J, with 4 bases between. Germline assignment: CDR1 WSHSY and CDR2 SAAADI.

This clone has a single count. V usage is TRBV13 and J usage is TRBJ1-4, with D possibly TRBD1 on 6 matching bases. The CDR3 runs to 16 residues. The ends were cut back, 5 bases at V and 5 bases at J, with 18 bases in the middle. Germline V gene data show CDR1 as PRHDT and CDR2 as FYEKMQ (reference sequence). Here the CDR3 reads CASSPQTGRGNEKLFF. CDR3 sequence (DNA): TGTGCCAGCAGCCCCCAAACTGGCAGGGGAAATGAAAAACTGTTTTTT.

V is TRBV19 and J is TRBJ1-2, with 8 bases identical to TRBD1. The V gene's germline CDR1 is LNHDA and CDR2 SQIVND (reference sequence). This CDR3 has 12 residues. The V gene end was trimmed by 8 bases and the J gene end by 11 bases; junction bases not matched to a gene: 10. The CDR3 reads CASEGQGAIYTF. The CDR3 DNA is TGTGCCAGTGAGGGCCAGGGGGCAATTTACACCTTC.

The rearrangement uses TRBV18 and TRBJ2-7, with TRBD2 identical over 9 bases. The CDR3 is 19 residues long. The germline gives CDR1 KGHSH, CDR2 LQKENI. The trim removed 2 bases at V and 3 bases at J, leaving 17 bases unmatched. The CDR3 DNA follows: TGTGCCAGCTCACCAGGAGGGGGACAGCCGGGACTAGCTCTCTACGAGCAGTACTTC. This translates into CASSPGGGQPGLALYEQYF.

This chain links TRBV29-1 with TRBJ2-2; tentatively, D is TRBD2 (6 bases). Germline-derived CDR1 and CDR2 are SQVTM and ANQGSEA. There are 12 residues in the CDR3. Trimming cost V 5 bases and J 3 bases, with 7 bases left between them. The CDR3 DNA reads TGCAGCGTTTGGGGGGACACCGGGGAGCTGTTTTTT. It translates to CSVWGDTGELFF.

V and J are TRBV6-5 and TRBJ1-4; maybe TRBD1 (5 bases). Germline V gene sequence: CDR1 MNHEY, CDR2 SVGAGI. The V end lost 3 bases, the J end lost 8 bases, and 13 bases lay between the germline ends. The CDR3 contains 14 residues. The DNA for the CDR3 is TGTGCCAGCAGTTATACGAGGCGGGGGGAAAAACTGTTTTTT. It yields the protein CASSYTRRGEKLFF.

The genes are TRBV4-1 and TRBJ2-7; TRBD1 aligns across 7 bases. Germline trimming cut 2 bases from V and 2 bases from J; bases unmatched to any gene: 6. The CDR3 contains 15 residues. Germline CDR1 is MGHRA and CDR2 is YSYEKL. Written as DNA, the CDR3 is TGCGCCAGCAGCCAATTGAGGACAGGACCCTACGAGCAGTACTTC. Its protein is CASSQLRTGPYEQYF.

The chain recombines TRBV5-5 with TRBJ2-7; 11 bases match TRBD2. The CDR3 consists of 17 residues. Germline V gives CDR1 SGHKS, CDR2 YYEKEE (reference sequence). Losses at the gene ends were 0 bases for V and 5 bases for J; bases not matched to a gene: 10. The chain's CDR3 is CASSLALSTSGNHEQYF. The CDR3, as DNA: TGTGCCAGCAGCTTGGCACTTTCGACTAGCGGGAACCACGAGCAGTACTTC.

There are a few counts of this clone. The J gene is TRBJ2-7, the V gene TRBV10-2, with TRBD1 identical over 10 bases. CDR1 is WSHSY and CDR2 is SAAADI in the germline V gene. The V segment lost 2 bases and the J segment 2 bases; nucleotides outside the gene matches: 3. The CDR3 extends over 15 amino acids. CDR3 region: CASSETGTGAYEQYF. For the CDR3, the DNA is TGCGCCAGCAGTGAGACCGGGACAGGGGCCTACGAGCAGTACTTC.

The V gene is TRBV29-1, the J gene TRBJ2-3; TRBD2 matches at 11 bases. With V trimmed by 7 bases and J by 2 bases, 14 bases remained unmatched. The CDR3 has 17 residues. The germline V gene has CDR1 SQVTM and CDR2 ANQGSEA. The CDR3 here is CSAVGNGLAGDTDTQYF. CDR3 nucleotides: TGCAGCGCCGTCGGCAACGGACTAGCGGGTGACACAGATACGCAGTATTTT.